This is a list of T cell receptor beta chains from one sample in a study of cytomegalovirus exposure and HLA in healthy donors. The data were produced by immunoSEQ multiplex PCR, yet TCRdb's version contains in-frame clones alone and is incomplete. The sample records 150,000 to 200,000 clones, 76% being singletons. Material: PBMCs. These receptors all stem from a male donor in good health and CMV-seronegative. Each CDR3 is given with its conserved first and last residue. Not all rows give a size; the values are once, few, many and, for expanded clones, a class.

V,size,J,CDR3
TRBV10-1,few,TRBJ2-5,CASPGLNPQETQYF
TRBV7-2,few,TRBJ2-7,CASSPSGGGRQYF
TRBV5-6,.,TRBJ2-2,CASSLGQTNTGELFF
TRBV19,.,TRBJ2-6,CASRLTGVSGANVLTF
TRBV6-5,.,TRBJ1-2,CASSLGQPHYGYTF
TRBV29-1,.,TRBJ2-7,CSVEMSSGSVGEQYF
TRBV2,.,TRBJ2-7,CASTPRREAVEQYF
TRBV4-3,.,TRBJ2-3,CASSHDGTSGGTDTQYF
TRBV25-1,.,TRBJ1-1,CASADRNTEAFF
TRBV7-2,.,TRBJ1-2,CASSLGGGRFVFGYTF
TRBV28,.,TRBJ1-4,CASGDSNEKLFF
TRBV29-1,.,TRBJ2-7,CSVRGQGGEQYF
TRBV6-1,few,TRBJ1-6,CASSTGFNSPLHF
TRBV21-1,.,TRBJ2-7,CASSSPRSPEQYF
TRBV7-9,.,TRBJ1-2,CASSLAGYREGVYGYTF
TRBV6-1,.,TRBJ2-5,CASSERASGVGEQYF
TRBV7-9,.,TRBJ2-5,CASSLPSGQETQYF
TRBV29-1,.,TRBJ2-1,CSAPVQGDANEQFF
TRBV10-3,.,TRBJ2-7,CAISAPGQGSTGYEQYF
TRBV6-1,.,TRBJ2-7,CASSEALQGTSYEQYF
TRBV7-2,once,TRBJ1-5,CASSLTGGNNQPQHF
TRBV28,.,TRBJ1-2,CASSRTSYGYTF
TRBV27,.,TRBJ1-2,CASGGVAGGYTF
TRBV18,.,TRBJ2-7,CASSPGTGEYEQYF
TRBV7-9,.,TRBJ2-1,CASSLGPGGEQFF
TRBV9,.,TRBJ2-5,CASTHRVGVGETQYF
TRBV11-2,few,TRBJ2-4,CASSPLATVAKNIQYF
TRBV11-2,.,TRBJ2-1,CASSFRVEQFF
TRBV28,.,TRBJ2-1,CASSKGQGLRNEQFF
TRBV6-6,.,TRBJ2-1,CASSPSGEADEQFF
TRBV11-2,.,TRBJ1-6,CASSPMGGSPLHF